This TCR beta chain was profiled in a study of blood T cell repertoires in COVID-19. With 3 bases clipped from V and 2 bases from J, the junction kept 8 bases outside the gene matches. This CDR3 contains 16 residues. The germline V gene encodes CDR1 SGHNT and CDR2 YENEEA. Generated by immunoSEQ multiplex PCR, the TCRdb table keeps only in-frame clones and is missing some. The sample contains around 250,000 clones, roughly 88% of which appear only once. V and J are TRBV11-3 and TRBJ2-3; 7 positions agree with TRBD1. Source material: peripheral blood. The origin of this receptor is a woman aged 70 to 79 with COVID-19, enrolled during active disease. In DNA, the CDR3 is TGTGCCAGCAGCTTGGGTGTCCAGGGGGACACAGATACGCAGTATTTT. It yields the protein CASSLGVQGDTDTQYF.